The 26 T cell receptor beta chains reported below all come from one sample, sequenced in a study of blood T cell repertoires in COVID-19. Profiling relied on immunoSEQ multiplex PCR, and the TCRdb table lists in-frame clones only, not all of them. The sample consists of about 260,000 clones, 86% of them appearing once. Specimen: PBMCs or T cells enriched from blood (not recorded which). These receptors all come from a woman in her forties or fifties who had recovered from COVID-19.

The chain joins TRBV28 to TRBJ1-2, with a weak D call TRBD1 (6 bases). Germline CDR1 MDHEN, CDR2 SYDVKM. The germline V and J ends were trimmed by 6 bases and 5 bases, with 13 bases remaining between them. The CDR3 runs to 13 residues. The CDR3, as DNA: TGTGCCAGCAGATTAGGGGGGAATTATGGCTACACCTTC. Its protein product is CASRLGGNYGYTF.

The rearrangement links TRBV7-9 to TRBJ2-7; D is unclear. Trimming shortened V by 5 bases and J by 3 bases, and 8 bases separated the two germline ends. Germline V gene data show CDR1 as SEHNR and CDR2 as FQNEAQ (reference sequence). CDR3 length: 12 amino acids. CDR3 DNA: TGTGCCAGCAGCGGCCAGCGCTACGAGCAGTACTTC. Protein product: CASSGQRYEQYF.

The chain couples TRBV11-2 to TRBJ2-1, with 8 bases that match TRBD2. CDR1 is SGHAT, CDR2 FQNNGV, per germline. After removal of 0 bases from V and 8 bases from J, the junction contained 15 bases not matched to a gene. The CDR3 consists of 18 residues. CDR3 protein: CASSLDGQGTRWFDEQFF. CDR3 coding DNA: TGTGCCAGCAGCTTAGATGGGCAAGGGACTAGATGGTTCGATGAGCAGTTCTTC.

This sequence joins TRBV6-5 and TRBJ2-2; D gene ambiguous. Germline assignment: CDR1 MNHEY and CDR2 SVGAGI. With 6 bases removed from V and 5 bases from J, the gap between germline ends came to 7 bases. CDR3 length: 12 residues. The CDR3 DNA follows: TGTGCCAGCAGCAAGAGAACCGGGGAGCTGTTTTTT. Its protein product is CASSKRTGELFF.

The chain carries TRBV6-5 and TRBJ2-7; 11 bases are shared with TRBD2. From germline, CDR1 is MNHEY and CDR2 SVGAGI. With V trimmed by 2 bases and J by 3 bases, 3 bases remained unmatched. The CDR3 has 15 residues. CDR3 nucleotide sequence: TGTGCCAGCAGTTACCCGACTAGCGGGATCTACGAGCAGTACTTC. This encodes CASSYPTSGIYEQYF.

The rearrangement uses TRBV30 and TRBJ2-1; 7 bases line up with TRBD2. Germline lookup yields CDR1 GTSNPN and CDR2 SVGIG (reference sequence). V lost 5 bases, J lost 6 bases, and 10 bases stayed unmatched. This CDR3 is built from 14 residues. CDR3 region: CAWAPAGISNEQFF. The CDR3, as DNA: TGTGCCTGGGCCCCAGCGGGAATATCCAATGAGCAGTTCTTC. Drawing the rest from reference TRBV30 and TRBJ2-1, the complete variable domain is SQTIHQWPATLVQPVGSPLSLECTVEGTSNPNLYWYRQAAGRGLQLLFYSVGIGQISSEVPQNLSASRPQDRQFILSSKKLLLSDSGFYLCAWAPAGISNEQFFGPGTRLTVL.

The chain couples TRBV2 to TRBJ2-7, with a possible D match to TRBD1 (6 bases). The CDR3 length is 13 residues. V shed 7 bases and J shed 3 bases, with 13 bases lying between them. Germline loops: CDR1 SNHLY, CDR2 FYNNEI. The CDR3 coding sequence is TGTGCCAGCAACAGGGTACAAGTCTACGAGCAGTACTTC. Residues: CASNRVQVYEQYF.

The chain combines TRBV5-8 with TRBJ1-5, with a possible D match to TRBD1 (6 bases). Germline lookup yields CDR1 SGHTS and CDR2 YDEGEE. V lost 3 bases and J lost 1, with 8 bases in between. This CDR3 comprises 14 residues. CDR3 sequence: CASSWDMSNQPQHF. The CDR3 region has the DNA TGTGCCAGCAGCTGGGACATGAGCAATCAGCCCCAGCATTTT.

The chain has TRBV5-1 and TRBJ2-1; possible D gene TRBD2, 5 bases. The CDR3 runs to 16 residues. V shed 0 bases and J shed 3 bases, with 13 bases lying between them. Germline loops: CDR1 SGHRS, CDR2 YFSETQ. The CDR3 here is CASSLAPAGRYNEQFF. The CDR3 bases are TGCGCCAGCAGCTTGGCCCCTGCGGGCCGCTACAATGAGCAGTTCTTC.

The CDR3 sequence is CASSLSAGHGGIQYF. CDR3 coding DNA: TGTGCCAGCAGTTTGTCCGCAGGGCACGGGGGGATTCAGTACTTC. This chain uses TRBV28 with TRBJ2-4; 7 bases agree with TRBD2. Germline CDR1 MDHEN, CDR2 SYDVKM. The junction had 12 bases not matched to a gene; V was cut back by 3 bases and J by 10 bases. The CDR3 contains 15 residues.

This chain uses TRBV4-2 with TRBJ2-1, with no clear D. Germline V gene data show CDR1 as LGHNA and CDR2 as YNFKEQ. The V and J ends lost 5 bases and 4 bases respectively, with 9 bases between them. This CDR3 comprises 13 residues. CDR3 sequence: CASSGDTYNEQFF. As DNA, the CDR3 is TGTGCCAGCAGCGGCGACACATACAATGAGCAGTTCTTC.

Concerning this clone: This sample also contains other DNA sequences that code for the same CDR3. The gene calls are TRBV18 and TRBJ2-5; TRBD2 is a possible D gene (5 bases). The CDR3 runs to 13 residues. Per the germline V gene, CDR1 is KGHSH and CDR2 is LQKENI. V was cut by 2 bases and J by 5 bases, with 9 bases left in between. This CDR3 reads CASSPGLSETQYF. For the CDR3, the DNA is TGTGCCAGCTCACCAGGACTTTCGGAGACCCAGTACTTC.

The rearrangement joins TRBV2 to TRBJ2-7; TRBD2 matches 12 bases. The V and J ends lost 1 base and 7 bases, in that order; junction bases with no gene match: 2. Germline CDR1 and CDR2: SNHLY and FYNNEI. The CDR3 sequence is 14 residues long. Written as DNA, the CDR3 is TGTGCCAGCAGTGAAGTACTAGCGGGAGGAGAGCAGTACTTC. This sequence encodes CASSEVLAGGEQYF.

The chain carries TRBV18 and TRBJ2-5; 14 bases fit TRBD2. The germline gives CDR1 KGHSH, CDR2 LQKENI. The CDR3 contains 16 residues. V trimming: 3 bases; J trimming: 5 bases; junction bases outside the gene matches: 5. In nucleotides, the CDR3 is TGTGCCAGCTCACCCGGGACTAGCGGGGGTTATGAGACCCAGTACTTC. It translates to CASSPGTSGGYETQYF.

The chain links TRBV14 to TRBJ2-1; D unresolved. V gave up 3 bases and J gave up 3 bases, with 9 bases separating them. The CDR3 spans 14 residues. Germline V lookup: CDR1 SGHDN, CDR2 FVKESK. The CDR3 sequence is CASSQRRSYNEQFF. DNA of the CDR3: TGTGCCAGCAGCCAGAGGCGGAGCTACAATGAGCAGTTCTTC.

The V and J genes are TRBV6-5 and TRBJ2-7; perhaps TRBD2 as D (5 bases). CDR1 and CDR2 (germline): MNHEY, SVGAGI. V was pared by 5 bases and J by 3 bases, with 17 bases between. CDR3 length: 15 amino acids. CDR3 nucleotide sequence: TGTGCCAGCAGTAAAACGGGTGAGGGAAACTACGAGCAGTACTTC. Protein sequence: CASSKTGEGNYEQYF.

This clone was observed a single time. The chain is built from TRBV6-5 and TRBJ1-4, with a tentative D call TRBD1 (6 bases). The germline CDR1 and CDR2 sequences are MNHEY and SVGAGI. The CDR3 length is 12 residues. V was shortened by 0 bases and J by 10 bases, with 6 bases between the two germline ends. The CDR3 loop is CASSYSQGKLFF. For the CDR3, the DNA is TGTGCCAGCAGTTACTCACAGGGAAAACTGTTTTTT.

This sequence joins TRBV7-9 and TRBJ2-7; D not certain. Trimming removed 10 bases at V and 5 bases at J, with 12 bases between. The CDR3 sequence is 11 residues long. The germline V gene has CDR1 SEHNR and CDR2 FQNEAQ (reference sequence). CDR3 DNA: TGTGCCACCCTCCTCGGTCACGAGCAGTACTTC. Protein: CATLLGHEQYF.

The CDR3 DNA reads TGTGCCAGCAGCTTGGGGCTAGCGGATACCAACAATGAGCAGTTCTTC. Its translation: CASSLGLADTNNEQFF. The chain links TRBV5-6 to TRBJ2-1; 7 bases map to TRBD2. CDR1 is SGHDT and CDR2 is YYEEEE in the germline V gene. This CDR3 is 16 amino acids long. The J segment lost 5 bases and the V segment lost 0 bases, leaving 8 bases of the junction unmatched.

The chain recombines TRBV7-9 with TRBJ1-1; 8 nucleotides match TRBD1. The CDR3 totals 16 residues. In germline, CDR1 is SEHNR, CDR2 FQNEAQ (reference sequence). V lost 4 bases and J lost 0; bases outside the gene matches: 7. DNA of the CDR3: TGTGCCAGCAGCTCGACAGGGGAGTCGGTGAACACTGAAGCTTTCTTT. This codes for CASSSTGESVNTEAFF.

The CDR3: CASRGGGQGAYGYTF. In nucleotides, the CDR3 is TGTGCCAGCAGAGGGGGGGGCCAGGGGGCCTATGGCTACACCTTC. The chain couples TRBV25-1 to TRBJ1-2; 8 bases line up with TRBD1. Germline lookup yields CDR1 MGHDK and CDR2 SYGVNS. V shed 6 bases and J 4 bases; nucleotides not matched to a gene: 10. The CDR3 sequence is 15 residues long.

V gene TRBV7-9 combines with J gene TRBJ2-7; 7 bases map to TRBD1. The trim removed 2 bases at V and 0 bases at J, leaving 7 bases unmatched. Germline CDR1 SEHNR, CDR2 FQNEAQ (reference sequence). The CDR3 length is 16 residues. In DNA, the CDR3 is TGTGCCAGCAGCTTATACTTGGGACAGAGCTCCTACGAGCAGTACTTC. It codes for CASSLYLGQSSYEQYF.

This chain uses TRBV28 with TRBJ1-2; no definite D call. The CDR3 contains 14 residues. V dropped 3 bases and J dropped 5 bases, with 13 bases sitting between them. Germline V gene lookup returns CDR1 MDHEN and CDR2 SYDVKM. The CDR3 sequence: CASSFIVSRYGYTF. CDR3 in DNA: TGTGCCAGCAGTTTCATTGTGTCCAGATATGGCTACACCTTC.

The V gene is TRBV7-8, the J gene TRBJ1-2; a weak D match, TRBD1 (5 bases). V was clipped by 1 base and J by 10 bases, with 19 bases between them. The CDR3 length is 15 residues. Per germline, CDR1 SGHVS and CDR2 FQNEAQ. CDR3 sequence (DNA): TGTGCCAGCAGCTTAGGAGATATCAGGGTTCCTTCCTACACCTTC. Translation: CASSLGDIRVPSYTF.

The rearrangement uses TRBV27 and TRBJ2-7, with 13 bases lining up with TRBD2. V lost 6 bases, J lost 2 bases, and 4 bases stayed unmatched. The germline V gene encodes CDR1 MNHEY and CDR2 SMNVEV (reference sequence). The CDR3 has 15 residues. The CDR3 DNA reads TGTGCCAGCAGCCCGACTAGCGGGAGGACCTACGAGCAGTACTTC. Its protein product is CASSPTSGRTYEQYF.

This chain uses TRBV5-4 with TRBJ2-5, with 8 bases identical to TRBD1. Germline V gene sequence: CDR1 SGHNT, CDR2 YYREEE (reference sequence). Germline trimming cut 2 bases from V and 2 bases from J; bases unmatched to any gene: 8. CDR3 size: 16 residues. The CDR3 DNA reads TGTGCCAGCAGCTTCAACAGGGGGATGGTGCAAGAGACCCAGTACTTC. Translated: CASSFNRGMVQETQYF. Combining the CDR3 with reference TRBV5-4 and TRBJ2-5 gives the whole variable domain ETGVTQSPTHLIKTRGQQVTLRCSSQSGHNTVSWYQQALGQGPQFIFQYYREEENGRGNFPPRFSGLQFPNYSSELNVNALELDDSALYLCASSFNRGMVQETQYFGPGTRLLVL.